The 9 T cell receptor beta chains reported below all come from one sample, sequenced in a study of OX40 agonist ivuxolimab in advanced cancers. This table comes from immunoSEQ multiplex PCR, and its TCRdb copy is limited to in-frame clones, with some not included. This table has about 16,000 clones, 84% appearing once. Sequenced here: CD4+ or CD8+ T cells sorted from blood, sampled in a trial of the OX40 agonist ivuxolimab. The receptor set was obtained from an adult with an advanced solid tumor such as melanoma, head and neck, liver or kidney cancer.

This clone was seen a few times. The rearrangement joins TRBV2 to TRBJ2-2, with 8 bases matching TRBD2. This CDR3 is built from 16 residues. Per germline, CDR1 SNHLY and CDR2 FYNNEI. J gave up 7 bases and V 6 bases, and 13 bases lay outside the gene matches. In DNA form, the CDR3 reads TGTGCCAGCAGCGCCTTCTCGGGAGGGCCCATCGGGGAGCTGTTTTTT. It is translated as CASSAFSGGPIGELFF.

The chain is built from TRBV6-5 and TRBJ2-7; 7 bases match TRBD2. V gave up 8 bases and J gave up 6 bases; unmatched junction bases: 7. Germline CDR1 and CDR2: MNHEY and SVGAGI. This CDR3 is 12 amino acids long. The CDR3 DNA reads as TGTGCCAGCTCCCCGGGGGGAACCGAGCAGTACTTC. It translates to CASSPGGTEQYF.

The V and J genes are TRBV4-1 and TRBJ2-7; 9 bases fit TRBD2. This CDR3 has 15 residues. The junction had 4 bases not matched to a gene; V was cut back by 1 base and J by 3 bases. Germline V lookup: CDR1 MGHRA, CDR2 YSYEKL. The CDR3 sequence is CASSQVLAGSYEQYF. DNA for the CDR3: TGCGCCAGCAGCCAAGTTCTAGCGGGAAGCTACGAGCAGTACTTC.

J is TRBJ2-1 and V is TRBV4-3, with TRBD2 as a possible D gene (6 bases). The CDR3 spans 14 residues. Germline V gene data show CDR1 as LGHNA and CDR2 as YSLEER. V gave up 0 bases and J gave up 4 bases, with 7 bases separating them. Here the CDR3 DNA reads TGCGCCAGCAGCCAAGAGGGAGGATACAATGAGCAGTTCTTC. Its protein is CASSQEGGYNEQFF.

The gene calls are TRBV5-4 and TRBJ2-7; TRBD1 or TRBD2 may be the D gene (6 bases each). V dropped 4 bases and J dropped 6 bases, with 17 bases sitting between them. CDR1 and CDR2 from the germline V gene are SGHNT and YYREEE (reference sequence). This CDR3 region has 14 residues. CDR3 loop: CASSPGAYRGEQYF. DNA for the CDR3: TGTGCCAGCAGCCCGGGGGCGTATCGGGGCGAGCAGTACTTC.

J is TRBJ2-1 and V is TRBV5-4, with D unclear. Between the trimmed V and J ends, which lost 3 bases and 9 bases, there was a span of 7 bases. The CDR3 totals 11 residues. Per the germline V gene, CDR1 is SGHNT and CDR2 is YYREEE (reference sequence). Here the CDR3 reads CASSYGFEQFF. The CDR3 region has the DNA TGTGCCAGCAGCTATGGGTTTGAGCAGTTCTTC.

This clone is termed medium-sized. This sequence joins TRBV27 and TRBJ2-7; TRBD2 matches 8 bases. This CDR3 has 14 residues. The germline V gene encodes CDR1 MNHEY and CDR2 SMNVEV (reference sequence). The trim removed 2 bases at V and 6 bases at J, leaving 6 bases unmatched. CDR3 region: CASSLGTSLAEQYF. The CDR3 coding sequence is TGTGCCAGCAGTTTAGGGACTAGTCTCGCCGAGCAGTACTTC.

This chain uses TRBV11-2 with TRBJ1-1; no clear D. V was clipped by 1 base and J by 1 base, with 19 bases between them. The CDR3 runs 18 residues. The germline V gene has CDR1 SGHAT and CDR2 FQNNGV. The CDR3 is CASSLVPGMTRGNTEAFF. DNA of the CDR3: TGTGCCAGCAGCTTAGTTCCTGGGATGACACGGGGGAACACTGAAGCTTTCTTT.

In this sample, this clone turned up once. The V and J genes are TRBV13 and TRBJ2-2, with 9 bases lining up with TRBD1. The CDR3 sequence is 17 residues long. The J segment lost 3 bases and the V segment lost 3 bases, leaving 8 bases of the junction unmatched. The germline V gene has CDR1 PRHDT and CDR2 FYEKMQ (reference sequence). CDR3 region: CASSFTHRTGDTGELFF. Written as DNA, the CDR3 is TGTGCCAGCAGCTTTACCCACCGGACAGGGGACACCGGGGAGCTGTTTTTT. Together with reference TRBV13 and TRBJ2-2, the CDR3 gives the full variable domain: AAGVIQSPRHLIKEKRETATLKCYPIPRHDTVYWYQQGPGQDPQFLISFYEKMQSDKGSIPDRFSAQQFSDYHSELNMSSLELGDSALYFCASSFTHRTGDTGELFFGEGSRLTVL.